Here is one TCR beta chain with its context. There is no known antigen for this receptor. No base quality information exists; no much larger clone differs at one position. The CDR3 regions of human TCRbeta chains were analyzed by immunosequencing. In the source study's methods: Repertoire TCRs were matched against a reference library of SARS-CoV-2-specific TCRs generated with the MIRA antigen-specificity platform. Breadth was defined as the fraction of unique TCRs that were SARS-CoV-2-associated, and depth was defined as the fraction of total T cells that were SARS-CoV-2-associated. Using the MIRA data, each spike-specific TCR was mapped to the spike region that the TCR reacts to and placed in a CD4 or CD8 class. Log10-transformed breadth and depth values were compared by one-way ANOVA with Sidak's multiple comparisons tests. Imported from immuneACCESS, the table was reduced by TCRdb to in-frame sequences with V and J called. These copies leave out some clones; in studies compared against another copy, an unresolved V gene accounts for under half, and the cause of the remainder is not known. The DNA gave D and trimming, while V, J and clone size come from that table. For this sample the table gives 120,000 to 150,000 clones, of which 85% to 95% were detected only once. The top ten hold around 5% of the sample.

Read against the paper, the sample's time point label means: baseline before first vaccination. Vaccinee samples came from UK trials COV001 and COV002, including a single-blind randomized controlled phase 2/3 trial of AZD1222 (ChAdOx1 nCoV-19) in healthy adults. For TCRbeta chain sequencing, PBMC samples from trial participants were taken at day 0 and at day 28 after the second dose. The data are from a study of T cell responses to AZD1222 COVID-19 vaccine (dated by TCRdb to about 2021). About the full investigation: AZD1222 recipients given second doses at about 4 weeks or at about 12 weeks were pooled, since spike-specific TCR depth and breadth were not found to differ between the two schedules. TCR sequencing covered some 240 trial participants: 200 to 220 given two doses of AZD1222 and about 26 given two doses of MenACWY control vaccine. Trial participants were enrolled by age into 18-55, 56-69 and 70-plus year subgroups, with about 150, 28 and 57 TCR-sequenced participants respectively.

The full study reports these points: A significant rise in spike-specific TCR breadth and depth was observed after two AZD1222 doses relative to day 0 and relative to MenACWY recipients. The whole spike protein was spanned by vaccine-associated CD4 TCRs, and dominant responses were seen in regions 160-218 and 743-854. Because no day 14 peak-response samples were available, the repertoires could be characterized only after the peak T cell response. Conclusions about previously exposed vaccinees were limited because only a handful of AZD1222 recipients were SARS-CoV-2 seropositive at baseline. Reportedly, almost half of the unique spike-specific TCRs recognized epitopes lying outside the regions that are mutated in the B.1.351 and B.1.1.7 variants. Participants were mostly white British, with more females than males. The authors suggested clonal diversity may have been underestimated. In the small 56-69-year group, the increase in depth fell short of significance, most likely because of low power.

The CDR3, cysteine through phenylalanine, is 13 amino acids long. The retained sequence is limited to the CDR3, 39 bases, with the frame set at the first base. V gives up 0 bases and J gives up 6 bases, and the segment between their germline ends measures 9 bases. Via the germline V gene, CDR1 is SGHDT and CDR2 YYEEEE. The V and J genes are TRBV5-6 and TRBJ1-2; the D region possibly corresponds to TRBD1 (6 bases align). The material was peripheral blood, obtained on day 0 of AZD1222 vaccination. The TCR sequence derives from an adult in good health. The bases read TGTGCCAGCAGCTTGGGCAGGGGCGATGGCTACACCTTC. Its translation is CASSLGRGDGYTF. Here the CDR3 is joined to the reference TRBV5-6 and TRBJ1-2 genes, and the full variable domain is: DAGVTQSPTHLIKTRGQQVTLRCSPKSGHDTVSWYQQALGQGPQFIFQYYEEEERQRGNFPDRFSGHQFPNYSSELNVNALLLGDSALYLCASSLGRGDGYTFGSGTRLTVV.